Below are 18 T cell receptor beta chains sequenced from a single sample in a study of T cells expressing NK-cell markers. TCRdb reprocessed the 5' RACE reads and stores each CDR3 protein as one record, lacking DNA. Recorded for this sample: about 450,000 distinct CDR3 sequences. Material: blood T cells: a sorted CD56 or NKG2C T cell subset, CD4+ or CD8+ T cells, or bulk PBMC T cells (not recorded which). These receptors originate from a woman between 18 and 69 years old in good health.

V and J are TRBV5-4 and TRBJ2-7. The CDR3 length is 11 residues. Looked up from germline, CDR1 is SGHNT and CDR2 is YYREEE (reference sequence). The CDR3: CASSLGAEQYF.

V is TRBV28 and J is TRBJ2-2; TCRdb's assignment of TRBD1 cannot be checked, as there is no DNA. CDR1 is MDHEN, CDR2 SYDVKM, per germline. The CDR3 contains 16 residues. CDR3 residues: CASSHAGQADTGELFF.

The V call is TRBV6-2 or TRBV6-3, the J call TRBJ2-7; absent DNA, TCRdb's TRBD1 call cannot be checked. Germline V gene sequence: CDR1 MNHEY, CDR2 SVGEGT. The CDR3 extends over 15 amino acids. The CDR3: CASSAPGQGFYEQYF.

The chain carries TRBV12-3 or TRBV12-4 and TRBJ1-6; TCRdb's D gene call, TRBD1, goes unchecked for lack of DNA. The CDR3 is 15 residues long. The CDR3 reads CASSFLGVGNSPLHF.

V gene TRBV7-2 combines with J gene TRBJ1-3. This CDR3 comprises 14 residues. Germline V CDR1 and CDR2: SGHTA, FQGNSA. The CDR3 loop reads CASSPQAAGNTIYF.

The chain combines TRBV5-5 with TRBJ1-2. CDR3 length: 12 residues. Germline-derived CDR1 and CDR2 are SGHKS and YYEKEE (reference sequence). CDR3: CASSFQSPGYTF.

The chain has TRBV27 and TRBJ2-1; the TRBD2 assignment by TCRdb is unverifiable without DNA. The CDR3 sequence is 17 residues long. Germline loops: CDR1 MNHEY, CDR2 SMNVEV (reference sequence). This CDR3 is CASSLSNWRISGNEQFF.

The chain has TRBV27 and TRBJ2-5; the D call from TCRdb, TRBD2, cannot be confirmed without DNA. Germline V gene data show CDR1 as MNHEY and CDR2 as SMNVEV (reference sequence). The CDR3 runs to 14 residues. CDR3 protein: CASSPQTSRKTQYF.

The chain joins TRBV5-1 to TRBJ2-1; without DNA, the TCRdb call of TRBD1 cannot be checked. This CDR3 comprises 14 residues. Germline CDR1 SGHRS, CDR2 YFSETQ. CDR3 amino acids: CASRFEGGYNEQFF.

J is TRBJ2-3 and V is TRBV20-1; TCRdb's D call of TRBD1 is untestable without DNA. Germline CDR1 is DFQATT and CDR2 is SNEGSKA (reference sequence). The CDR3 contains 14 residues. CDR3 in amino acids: CSAVLGTSTDTQYF.

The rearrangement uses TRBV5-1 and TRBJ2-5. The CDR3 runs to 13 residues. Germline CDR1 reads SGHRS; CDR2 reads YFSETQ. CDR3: CASSSANQETQYF.

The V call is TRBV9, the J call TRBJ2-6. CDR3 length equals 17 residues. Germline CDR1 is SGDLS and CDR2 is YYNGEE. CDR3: CASSVGLTLSGANVLTF.

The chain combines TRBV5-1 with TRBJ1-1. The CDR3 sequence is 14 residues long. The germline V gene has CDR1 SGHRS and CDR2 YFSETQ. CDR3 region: CASSLTVMNTEAFF.

CDR3 sequence: CASSSARGNQPQHF. The V gene is TRBV28, the J gene TRBJ1-5; there is no DNA to check the TCRdb D call of TRBD1. This CDR3 is built from 14 residues. Germline values: CDR1 MDHEN, CDR2 SYDVKM.

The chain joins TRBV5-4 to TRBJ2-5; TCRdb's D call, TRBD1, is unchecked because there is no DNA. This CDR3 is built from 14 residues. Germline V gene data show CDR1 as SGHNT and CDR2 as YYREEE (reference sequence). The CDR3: CASSVGPGEETQYF.

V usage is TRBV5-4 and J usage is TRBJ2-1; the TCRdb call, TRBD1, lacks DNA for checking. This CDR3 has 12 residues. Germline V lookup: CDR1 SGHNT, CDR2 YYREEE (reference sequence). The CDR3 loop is CAREGGTNEQFF.

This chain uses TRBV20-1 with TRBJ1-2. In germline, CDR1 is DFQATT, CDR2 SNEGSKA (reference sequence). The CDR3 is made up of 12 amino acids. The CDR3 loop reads CSAQDQGYGYTF.

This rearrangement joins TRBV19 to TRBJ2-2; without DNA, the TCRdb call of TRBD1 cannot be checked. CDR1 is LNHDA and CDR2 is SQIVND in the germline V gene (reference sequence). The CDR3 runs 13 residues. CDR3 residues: CASSAGGIGELFF. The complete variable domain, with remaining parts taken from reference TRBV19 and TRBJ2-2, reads DGGITQSPKYLFRKEGQNVTLSCEQNLNHDAMYWYRQDPGQGLRLIYYSQIVNDFQKGDIAEGYSVSREKKESFPLTVTSAQKNPTAFYLCASSAGGIGELFFGEGSRLTVL.